The T cell receptor beta chain described here comes from a study of Tregs in tolerant kidney transplant recipients. The CDR3 spans 15 residues. V lost 0 bases to trimming and J lost 2 bases; unmatched junction nucleotides: 4. Per germline, CDR1 SGHTA and CDR2 FQGNSA. Of note for this clone: Antigen unknown.

Study-level points and caveats: Nucleotide sequences could not be compared across some patients' samples due to primer changes. Antigen-driven expansion was suggested because donor-specific Tregs expanded more than all Tregs in tolerant patients.

Sequenced by immunoSEQ multiplex PCR; TCRdb stores in-frame clones only, minus some. The data contain around 78,000 clones, more than 85% of them singletons. The J gene is TRBJ2-7, the V gene TRBV7-2; 7 bases map to TRBD2. Sample: Tregs from blood, taken before the transplant. This sequence originates from a human donor who received a combined kidney and bone marrow transplant. CDR3 coding DNA: TGTGCCAGCAGCTTAGCCTCAGGGACTACCTACGAGCAGTACTTC. Amino acid sequence: CASSLASGTTYEQYF.